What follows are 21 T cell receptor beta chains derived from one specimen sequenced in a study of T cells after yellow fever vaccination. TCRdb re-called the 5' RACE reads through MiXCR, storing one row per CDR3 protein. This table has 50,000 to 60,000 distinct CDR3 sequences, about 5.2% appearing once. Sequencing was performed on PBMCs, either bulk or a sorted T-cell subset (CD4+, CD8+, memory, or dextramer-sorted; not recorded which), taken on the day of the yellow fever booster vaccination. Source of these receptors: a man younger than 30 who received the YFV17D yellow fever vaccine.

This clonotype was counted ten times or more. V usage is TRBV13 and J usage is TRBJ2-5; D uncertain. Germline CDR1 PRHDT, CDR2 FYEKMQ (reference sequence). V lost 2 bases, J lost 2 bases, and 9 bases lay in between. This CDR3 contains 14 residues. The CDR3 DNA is TGTGCCAGCAGCTTATTCAAGCTACAAGAGACCCAGTACTTC. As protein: CASSLFKLQETQYF.

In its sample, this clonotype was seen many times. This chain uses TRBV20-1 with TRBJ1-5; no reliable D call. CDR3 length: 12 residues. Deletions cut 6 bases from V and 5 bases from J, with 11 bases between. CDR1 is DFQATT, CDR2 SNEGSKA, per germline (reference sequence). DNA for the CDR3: TGCAGTGCCCTCATCGGGTATCAGCCCCAGCATTTT. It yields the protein CSALIGYQPQHF.

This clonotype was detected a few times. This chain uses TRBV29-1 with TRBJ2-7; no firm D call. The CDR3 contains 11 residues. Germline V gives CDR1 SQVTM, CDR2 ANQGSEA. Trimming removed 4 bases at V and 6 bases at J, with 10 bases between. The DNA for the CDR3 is TGCAGCGTTGTACAAGGCGTCGAGCAGTACTTC. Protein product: CSVVQGVEQYF.

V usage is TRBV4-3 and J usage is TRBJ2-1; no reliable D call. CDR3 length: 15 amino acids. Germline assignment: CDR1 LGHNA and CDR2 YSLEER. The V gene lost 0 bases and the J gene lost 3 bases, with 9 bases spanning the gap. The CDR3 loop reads CASSQDRKGYNEQFF. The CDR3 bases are TGCGCCAGCAGCCAAGATCGCAAGGGCTACAATGAGCAGTTCTTC.

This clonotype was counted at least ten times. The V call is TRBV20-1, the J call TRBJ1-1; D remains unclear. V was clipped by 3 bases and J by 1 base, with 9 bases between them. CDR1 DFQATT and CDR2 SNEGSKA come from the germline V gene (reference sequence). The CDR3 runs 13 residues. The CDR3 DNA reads TGCAGTGCTAGTCGAGGGCAGAACACTGAAGCTTTCTTT. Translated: CSASRGQNTEAFF.

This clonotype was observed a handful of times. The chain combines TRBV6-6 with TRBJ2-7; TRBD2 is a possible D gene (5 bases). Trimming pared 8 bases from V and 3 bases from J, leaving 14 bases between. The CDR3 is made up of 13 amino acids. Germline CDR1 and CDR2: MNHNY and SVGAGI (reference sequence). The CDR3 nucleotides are TGTGCCAGCGGAGAGCCCGAGGGCTACGAGCAGTACTTC. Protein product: CASGEPEGYEQYF.

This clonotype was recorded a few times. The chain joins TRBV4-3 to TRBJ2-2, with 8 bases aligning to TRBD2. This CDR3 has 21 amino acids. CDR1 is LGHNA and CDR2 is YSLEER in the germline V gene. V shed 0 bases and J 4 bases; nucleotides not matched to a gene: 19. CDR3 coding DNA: TGCGCCAGCAGCCAAGATCCGGGTTATGTGACAGCGGGGGATAGCACCGGGGAGCTGTTTTTT. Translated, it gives CASSQDPGYVTAGDSTGELFF.

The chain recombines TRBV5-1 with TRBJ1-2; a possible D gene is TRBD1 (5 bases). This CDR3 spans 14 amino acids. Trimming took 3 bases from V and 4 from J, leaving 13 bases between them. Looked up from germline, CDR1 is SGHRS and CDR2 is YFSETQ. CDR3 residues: CASSSVGLIYGYTF. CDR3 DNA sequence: TGCGCCAGCAGCTCCGTGGGGCTGATCTATGGCTACACCTTC.

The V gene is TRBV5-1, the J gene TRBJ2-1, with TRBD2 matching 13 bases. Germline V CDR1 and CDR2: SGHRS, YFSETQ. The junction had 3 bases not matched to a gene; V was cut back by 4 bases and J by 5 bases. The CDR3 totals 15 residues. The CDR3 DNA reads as TGCGCCAGCAGCGGTGGACTAGCGGGGGACAATGAGCAGTTCTTC. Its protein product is CASSGGLAGDNEQFF.

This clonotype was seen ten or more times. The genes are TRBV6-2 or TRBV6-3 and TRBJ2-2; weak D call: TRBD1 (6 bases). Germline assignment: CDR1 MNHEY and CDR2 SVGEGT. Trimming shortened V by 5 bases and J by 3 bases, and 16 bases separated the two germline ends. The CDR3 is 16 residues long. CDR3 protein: CASSPYREHYTGELFF. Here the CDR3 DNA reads TGTGCCAGCAGTCCTTACAGGGAGCACTACACCGGGGAGCTGTTTTTT.

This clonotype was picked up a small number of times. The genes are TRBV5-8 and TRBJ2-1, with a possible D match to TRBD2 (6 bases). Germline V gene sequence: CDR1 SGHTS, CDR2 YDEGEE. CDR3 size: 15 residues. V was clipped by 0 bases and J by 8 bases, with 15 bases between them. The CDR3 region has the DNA TGTGCCAGCAGCTTGGGTCAGGGACTTGCGGATGAGCAGTTCTTC. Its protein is CASSLGQGLADEQFF. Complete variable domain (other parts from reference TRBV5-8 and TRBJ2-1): EAGVTQSPTHLIKTRGQQATLRCSPISGHTSVYWYQQALGLGLQFLLWYDEGEERNRGNFPPRFSGRQFPNYSSELNVNALELEDSALYLCASSLGQGLADEQFFGPGTRLTVL.

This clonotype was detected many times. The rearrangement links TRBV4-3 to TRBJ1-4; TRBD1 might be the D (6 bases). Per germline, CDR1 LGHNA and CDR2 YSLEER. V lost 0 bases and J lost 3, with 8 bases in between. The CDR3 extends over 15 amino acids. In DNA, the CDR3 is TGCGCCAGCAGCCAAGATTGGACAGCTAATGAAAAACTGTTTTTT. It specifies CASSQDWTANEKLFF.

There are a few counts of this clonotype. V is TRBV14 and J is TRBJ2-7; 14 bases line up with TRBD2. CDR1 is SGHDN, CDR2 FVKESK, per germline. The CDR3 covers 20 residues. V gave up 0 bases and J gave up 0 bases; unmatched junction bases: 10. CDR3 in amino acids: CASSQDRWGLAGVVSYEQYF. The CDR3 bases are TGTGCCAGCAGCCAAGATCGATGGGGACTAGCGGGAGTGGTCTCCTACGAGCAGTACTTC. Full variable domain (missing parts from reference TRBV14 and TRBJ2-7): EAGVTQFPSHSVIEKGQTVTLRCDPISGHDNLYWYRRVMGKEIKFLLHFVKESKQDESGMPNNRFLAERTGGTYSTLKVQPAELEDSGVYFCASSQDRWGLAGVVSYEQYFGPGTRLTVT.

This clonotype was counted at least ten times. CDR3: CASGERGAPYEQYV. Here the CDR3 DNA reads TGTGCCAGCGGAGAGAGGGGGGCGCCCTACGAGCAGTACGTC. The chain employs TRBV7-9 and TRBJ2-7, with D perhaps assigned TRBD1 or TRBD2 (6 bases each). The germline CDR1 and CDR2 sequences are SEHNR and FQNEAQ (reference sequence). This CDR3 is built from 14 residues. Trimming took 8 bases from V and 2 from J, leaving 16 bases between them.

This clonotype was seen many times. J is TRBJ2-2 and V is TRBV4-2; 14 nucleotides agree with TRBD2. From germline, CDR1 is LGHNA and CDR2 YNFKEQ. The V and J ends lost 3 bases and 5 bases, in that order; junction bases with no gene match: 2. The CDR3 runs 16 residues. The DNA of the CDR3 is TGTGCCAGCAGCCACGGACTAGCGGGGGGTACCGGGGAGCTGTTTTTT. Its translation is CASSHGLAGGTGELFF.

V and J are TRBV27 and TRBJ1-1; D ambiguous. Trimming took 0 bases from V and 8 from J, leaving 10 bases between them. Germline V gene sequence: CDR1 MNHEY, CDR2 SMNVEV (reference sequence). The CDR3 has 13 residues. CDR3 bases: TGTGCCAGCAGTTTATCAGGGATTGGGGAAGCTTTCTTT. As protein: CASSLSGIGEAFF.

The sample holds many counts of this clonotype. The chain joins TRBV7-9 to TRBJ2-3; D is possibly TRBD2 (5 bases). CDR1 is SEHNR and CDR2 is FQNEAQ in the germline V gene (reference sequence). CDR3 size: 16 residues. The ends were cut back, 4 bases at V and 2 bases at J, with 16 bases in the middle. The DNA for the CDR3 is TGTGCCAGCAGCTCGCTAAACTACCGGGACACAGATACGCAGTATTTT. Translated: CASSSLNYRDTDTQYF. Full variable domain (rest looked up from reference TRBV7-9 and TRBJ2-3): DTGVSQNPRHKITKRGQNVTFRCDPISEHNRLYWYRQTLGQGPEFLTYFQNEAQLEKSRLLSDRFSAERPKGSFSTLEIQRTEQGDSAMYLCASSSLNYRDTDTQYFGPGTRLTVL.

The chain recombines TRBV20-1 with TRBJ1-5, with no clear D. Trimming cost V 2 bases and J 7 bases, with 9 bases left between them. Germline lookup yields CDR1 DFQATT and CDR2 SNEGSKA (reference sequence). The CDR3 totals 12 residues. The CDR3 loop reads CSARQEDQPQHF. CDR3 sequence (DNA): TGCAGTGCTAGACAGGAGGACCAGCCCCAGCATTTT.

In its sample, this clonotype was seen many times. This chain's CDR3 is CSVVGQGITWNEQFF. CDR3 DNA: TGCAGCGTTGTGGGACAGGGCATTACTTGGAATGAGCAGTTCTTC. The chain carries TRBV29-1 and TRBJ2-1, with 9 bases identical to TRBD1. Germline V CDR1 and CDR2: SQVTM, ANQGSEA. J lost 7 bases, V lost 4 bases, and 11 bases had no gene match. The CDR3 is made up of 15 amino acids.

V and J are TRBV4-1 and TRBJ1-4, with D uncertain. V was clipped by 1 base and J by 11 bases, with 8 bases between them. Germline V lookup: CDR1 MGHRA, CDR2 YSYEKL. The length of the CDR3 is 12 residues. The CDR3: CASSQVGPKLFF. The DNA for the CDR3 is TGCGCCAGCAGCCAAGTGGGCCCTAAACTGTTTTTT.

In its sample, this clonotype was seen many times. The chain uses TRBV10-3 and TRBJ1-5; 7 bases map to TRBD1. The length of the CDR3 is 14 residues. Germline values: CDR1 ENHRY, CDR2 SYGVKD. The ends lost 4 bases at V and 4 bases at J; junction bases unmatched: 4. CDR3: CAISGGTVNQPQHF. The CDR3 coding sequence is TGTGCCATCAGTGGGGGGACAGTAAATCAGCCCCAGCATTTT.